Below are 19 T cell receptor beta chains sequenced from a single sample in a study of T cell changes during pregnancy in multiple sclerosis. Profiling relied on immunoSEQ multiplex PCR, and the TCRdb table lists in-frame clones only, not all of them. Altogether roughly 100,000 clones are present, about 91% being singletons, with the ten largest covering around 3.1%. The sequencing here drew on peripheral blood, taken in the second trimester of pregnancy. The source is a female donor with multiple sclerosis, enrolled in a pregnancy study.

The chain joins TRBV28 to TRBJ2-7; TRBD2 matches at 10 bases. The CDR3 extends over 17 amino acids. From germline, CDR1 is MDHEN and CDR2 SYDVKM. After removal of 6 bases from V and 2 bases from J, the junction contained 13 bases not matched to a gene. CDR3 coding DNA: TGTGCCAGCAGCAAAACCTCGACTAGCGGGTTCCCCTACGAGCAGTACTTC. Amino acid sequence: CASSKTSTSGFPYEQYF.

The chain recombines TRBV6-4 with TRBJ2-1; 8 bases agree with TRBD2. The CDR3 is made up of 18 amino acids. The J segment lost 0 bases and the V segment lost 8 bases, leaving 15 bases of the junction unmatched. The germline V gene has CDR1 MRHNA and CDR2 SNTAGT. In DNA, the CDR3 is TGTGCCAGCTGGAGGAGGACTAGCACTTCCAGCTCCTACAATGAGCAGTTCTTC. It yields the protein CASWRRTSTSSSYNEQFF.

V usage is TRBV12-2 and J usage is TRBJ2-3; TRBD1 is the table's D call, not checked against the DNA. TRBV12-2 is labeled a pseudogene. The CDR3 runs to 17 residues. The CDR3 reads CASRLESTGYSTDTQYF. The CDR3 DNA is TGTGCAAGTCGCTTAGAGTCGACAGGGTACAGCACAGATACGCAGTATTTT.

J is TRBJ2-7 and V is TRBV19; 14 bases are a match to TRBD2. Per the germline V gene, CDR1 is LNHDA and CDR2 is SQIVND (reference sequence). This CDR3 contains 16 residues. Trimming cost V 2 bases and J 4 bases; bases outside gene matches: 4. Here the CDR3 reads CASSISGTSGSYEQYF. CDR3 nucleotide sequence: TGTGCCAGTAGTATATCCGGGACTAGCGGGAGTTACGAGCAGTACTTC. Together with reference TRBV19 and TRBJ2-7, the CDR3 gives the full variable domain: DGGITQSPKYLFRKEGQNVTLSCEQNLNHDAMYWYRQDPGQGLRLIYYSQIVNDFQKGDIAEGYSVSREKKESFPLTVTSAQKNPTAFYLCASSISGTSGSYEQYFGPGTRLTVT.

The chain has TRBV28 and TRBJ2-7, with D uncertain. CDR1 and CDR2 (germline): MDHEN, SYDVKM. The germline V and J ends were trimmed by 7 bases and 0 bases, with 13 bases remaining between them. The CDR3 covers 14 residues. CDR3 DNA sequence: TGTGCCAGCATCGCGACGGCTAGCTCCTACGAGCAGTACTTC. Translated: CASIATASSYEQYF.

This clone was seen a single time. This sequence joins TRBV9 and TRBJ2-1; 7 bases fit TRBD2. CDR1 is SGDLS and CDR2 is YYNGEE in the germline V gene. After removal of 4 bases from V and 3 bases from J, the junction contained 7 bases not matched to a gene. The CDR3 has 15 amino acids. The CDR3 loop is CASSRTSVGYNEQFF. Written as DNA, the CDR3 is TGTGCCAGCAGCCGAACTAGCGTGGGCTACAATGAGCAGTTCTTC.

The genes are TRBV19 and TRBJ1-2, with 7 bases matching TRBD1. V lost 3 bases to trimming and J lost 2 bases; unmatched junction nucleotides: 3. Germline CDR1 LNHDA, CDR2 SQIVND (reference sequence). The CDR3 sequence is 14 residues long. CDR3 amino acids: CASSIRGLNYGYTF. The CDR3 nucleotides are TGTGCCAGTAGTATTAGGGGGCTCAACTATGGCTACACCTTC.

This clone has only one observation. The gene calls are TRBV7-6 and TRBJ2-1, with TRBD2 identical over 13 bases. The length of the CDR3 is 16 residues. V shed 5 bases, J shed 6 bases, and the junction held 7 bases outside the gene matches. Germline V gene sequence: CDR1 SGHVS, CDR2 FNYEAQ. The CDR3 reads CASSPSRTSGSNEQFF. CDR3 in DNA: TGTGCCAGCAGCCCCAGCCGGACTAGCGGGAGCAATGAGCAGTTCTTC.

The chain carries TRBV18 and TRBJ2-5; 7 bases agree with TRBD2. The junction had 3 bases not matched to a gene; V was cut back by 3 bases and J by 5 bases. Germline V gives CDR1 KGHSH, CDR2 LQKENI. The CDR3 is 13 residues long. The CDR3 DNA reads as TGTGCCAGCTCACCCAGGGAGGGGGAGACCCAGTACTTC. Translation gives CASSPREGETQYF.

This clone was found once. The chain couples TRBV7-8 to TRBJ1-2, with D perhaps TRBD1 (5 bases). Germline V lookup: CDR1 SGHVS, CDR2 FQNEAQ. V was clipped by 5 bases and J by 5 bases, with 18 bases between them. CDR3 length equals 15 residues. CDR3 loop: CASSPTGVVVYGYTF. The CDR3 DNA follows: TGTGCCAGCAGCCCCACGGGGGTTGTTGTGTATGGCTACACCTTC.

This chain joins TRBV30 and TRBJ1-2, with a tentative D call TRBD1 (6 bases). The germline CDR1 and CDR2 sequences are GTSNPN and SVGIG (reference sequence). This CDR3 contains 13 residues. V was cut by 2 bases and J by 4 bases, with 11 bases left in between. The CDR3 nucleotides are TGTGCCTGGAGTCGTGCAGGGGTCTATGGCTACACCTTC. Protein product: CAWSRAGVYGYTF.

The CDR3 protein is CASSWVVAGPMSSYEQYF. The CDR3 DNA reads TGTGCCAGCAGCTGGGTAGTAGCGGGGCCGATGAGCTCCTACGAGCAGTACTTC. The chain has TRBV21-1 and TRBJ2-7; no check of the table's D call, TRBD2, against the DNA was made. TRBV21-1 is an annotated pseudogene. This CDR3 spans 18 amino acids.

The chain links TRBV19 to TRBJ2-1; tentative D call: TRBD2 (6 bases). The CDR3 runs 11 residues. Trimming took 8 bases from V and 6 from J, leaving 8 bases between them. Looked up from germline, CDR1 is LNHDA and CDR2 is SQIVND (reference sequence). CDR3 nucleotides: TGTGCCAGTGGGGACTTCAATGAGCAGTTCTTC. This encodes CASGDFNEQFF.

The V call is TRBV29-1, the J call TRBJ2-1, with 7 bases that match TRBD2. V was pared by 4 bases and J by 8 bases, with 5 bases of the junction left unmatched. CDR1 and CDR2 from the germline V gene are SQVTM and ANQGSEA. The CDR3 totals 12 residues. CDR3 sequence: CSVALTSDEQFF. The CDR3 DNA reads as TGCAGCGTTGCCCTAACTAGCGATGAGCAGTTCTTC.

The chain combines TRBV29-1 with TRBJ2-1, with D unresolved. The CDR3 has 12 residues. Trimming shortened V by 1 base and J by 4 bases, and 5 bases separated the two germline ends. The germline V gene encodes CDR1 SQVTM and CDR2 ANQGSEA. The chain's CDR3 is CSVEGAYNEQFF. In DNA, the CDR3 is TGCAGCGTTGAAGGGGCGTACAATGAGCAGTTCTTC.

The chain joins TRBV2 to TRBJ2-7; D might be TRBD1 (7 bases). Germline loops: CDR1 SNHLY, CDR2 FYNNEI. The CDR3 spans 12 residues. Deletions cut 8 bases from V and 6 bases from J, with 14 bases between. CDR3 bases: TGTGCCAGCGTGGAGGGGGCCAGCGAGCAGTACTTC. It codes for CASVEGASEQYF.

V is TRBV7-2 and J is TRBJ2-3; D unresolved. This CDR3 is 11 amino acids long. The ends were cut back, 3 bases at V and 5 bases at J, with 3 bases in the middle. The V gene's germline CDR1 is SGHTA and CDR2 FQGNSA. The DNA for the CDR3 is TGTGCCAGCAGCTTCAAAGATACGCAGTATTTT. It specifies CASSFKDTQYF.

The V and J genes are TRBV4-3 and TRBJ1-1, with 8 nucleotides matching TRBD1. This CDR3 is built from 16 residues. The germline V gene encodes CDR1 LGHNA and CDR2 YSLEER. Trimming took 3 bases from V and 5 from J; bases not matched to a gene: 11. CDR3 DNA: TGCGCCAGCAGCCAGGGGACAGGAGCGGTCCTAACTGAAGCTTTCTTT. This gives the protein CASSQGTGAVLTEAFF.

This rearrangement joins TRBV30 to TRBJ1-2; no reliable D call. V shed 1 base and J shed 2 bases, with 14 bases lying between them. The V gene's germline CDR1 is GTSNPN and CDR2 SVGIG (reference sequence). This CDR3 contains 15 residues. The CDR3 protein is CAWSAVEGGNYGYTF. Written as DNA, the CDR3 is TGTGCCTGGAGTGCCGTCGAGGGTGGAAACTATGGCTACACCTTC.